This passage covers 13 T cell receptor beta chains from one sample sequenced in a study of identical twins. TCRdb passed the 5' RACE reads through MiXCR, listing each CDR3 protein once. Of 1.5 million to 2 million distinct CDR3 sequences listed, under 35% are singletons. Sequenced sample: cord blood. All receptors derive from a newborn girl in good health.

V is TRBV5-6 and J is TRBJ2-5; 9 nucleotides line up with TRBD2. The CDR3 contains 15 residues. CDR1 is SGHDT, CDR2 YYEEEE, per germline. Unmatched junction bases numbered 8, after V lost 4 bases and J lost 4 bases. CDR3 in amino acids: CASSMTSGTRETQYF. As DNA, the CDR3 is TGTGCCAGCAGCATGACTAGCGGAACAAGAGAGACCCAGTACTTC.

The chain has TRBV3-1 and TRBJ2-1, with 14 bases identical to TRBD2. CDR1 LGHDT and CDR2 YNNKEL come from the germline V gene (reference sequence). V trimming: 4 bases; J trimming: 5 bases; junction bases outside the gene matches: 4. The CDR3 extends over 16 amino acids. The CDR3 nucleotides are TGTGCCAGCAGCCTTGGGACTAGCGGGGGAAACAATGAGCAGTTCTTC. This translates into CASSLGTSGGNNEQFF.

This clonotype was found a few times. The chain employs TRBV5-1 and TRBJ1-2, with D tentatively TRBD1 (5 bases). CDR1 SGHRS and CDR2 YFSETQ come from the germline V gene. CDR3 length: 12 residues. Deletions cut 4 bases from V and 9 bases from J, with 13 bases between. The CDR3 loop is CASSPGSWSYTF. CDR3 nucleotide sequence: TGCGCCAGCAGCCCAGGGTCCTGGAGCTACACCTTC.

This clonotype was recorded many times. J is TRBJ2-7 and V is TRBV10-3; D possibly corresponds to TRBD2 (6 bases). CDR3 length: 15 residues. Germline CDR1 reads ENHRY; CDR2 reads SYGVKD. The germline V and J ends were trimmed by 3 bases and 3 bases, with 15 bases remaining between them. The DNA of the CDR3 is TGTGCCATCAGTGACTCCGGGACTGGCATCTACGAGCAGTACTTC. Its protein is CAISDSGTGIYEQYF.

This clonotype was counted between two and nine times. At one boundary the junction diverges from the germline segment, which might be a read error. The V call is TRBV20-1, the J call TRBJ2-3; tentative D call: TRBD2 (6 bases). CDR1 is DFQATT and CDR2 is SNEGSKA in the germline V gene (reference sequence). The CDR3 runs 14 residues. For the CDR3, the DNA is TGCAGTGCTAGGGTAGCGGATAGCACAGATGCGCAGTATTTT. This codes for CSARVADSTDAQYF.

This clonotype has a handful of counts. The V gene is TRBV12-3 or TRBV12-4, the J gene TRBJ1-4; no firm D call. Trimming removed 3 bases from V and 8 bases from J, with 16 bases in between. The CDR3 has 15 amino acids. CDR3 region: CASSFRSRFPEKLFF. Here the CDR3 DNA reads TGTGCCAGCAGTTTTCGGTCCAGGTTTCCCGAAAAACTGTTTTTT.

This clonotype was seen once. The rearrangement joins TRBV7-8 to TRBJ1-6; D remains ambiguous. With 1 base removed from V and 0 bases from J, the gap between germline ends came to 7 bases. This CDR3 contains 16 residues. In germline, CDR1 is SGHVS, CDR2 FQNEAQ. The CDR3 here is CASSLEGYSYNSPLHF. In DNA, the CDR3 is TGTGCCAGCAGCTTAGAAGGGTACTCCTATAATTCACCCCTCCACTTT.

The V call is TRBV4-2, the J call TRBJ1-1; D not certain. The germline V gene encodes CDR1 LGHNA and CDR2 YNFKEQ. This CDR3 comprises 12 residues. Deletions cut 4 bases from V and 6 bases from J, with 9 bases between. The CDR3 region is CASSPERAEAFF. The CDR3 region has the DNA TGTGCCAGCAGCCCAGAGAGGGCTGAAGCTTTCTTT.

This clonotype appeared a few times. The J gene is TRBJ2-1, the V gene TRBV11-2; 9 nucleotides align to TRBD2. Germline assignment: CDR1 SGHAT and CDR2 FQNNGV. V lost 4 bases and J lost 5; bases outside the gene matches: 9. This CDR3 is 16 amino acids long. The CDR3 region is CASSWIKRGDHNEQFF. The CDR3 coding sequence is TGTGCCAGCAGCTGGATAAAGCGGGGGGATCACAATGAGCAGTTCTTC.

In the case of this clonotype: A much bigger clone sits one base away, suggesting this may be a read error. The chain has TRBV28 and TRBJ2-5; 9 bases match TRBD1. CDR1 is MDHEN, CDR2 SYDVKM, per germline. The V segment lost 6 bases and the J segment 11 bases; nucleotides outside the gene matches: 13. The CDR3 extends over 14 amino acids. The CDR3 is CASSPGTGYGEQYF. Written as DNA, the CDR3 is TGTGCCAGCAGCCCCGGGACAGGGTACGGTGAGCAGTACTTC.

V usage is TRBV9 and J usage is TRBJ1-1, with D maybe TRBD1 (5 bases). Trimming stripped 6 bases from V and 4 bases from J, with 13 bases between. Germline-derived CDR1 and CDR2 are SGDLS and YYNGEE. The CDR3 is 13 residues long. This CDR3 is CASNKGRGTEAFF. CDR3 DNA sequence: TGTGCCAGCAACAAGGGGAGGGGCACTGAAGCTTTCTTT.

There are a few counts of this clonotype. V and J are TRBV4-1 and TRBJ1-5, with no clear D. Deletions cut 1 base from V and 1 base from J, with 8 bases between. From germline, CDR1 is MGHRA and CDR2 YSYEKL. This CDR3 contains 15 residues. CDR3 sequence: CASSQGSNSNQPQHF. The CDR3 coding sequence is TGCGCCAGCAGCCAAGGAAGCAACAGCAATCAGCCCCAGCATTTT.

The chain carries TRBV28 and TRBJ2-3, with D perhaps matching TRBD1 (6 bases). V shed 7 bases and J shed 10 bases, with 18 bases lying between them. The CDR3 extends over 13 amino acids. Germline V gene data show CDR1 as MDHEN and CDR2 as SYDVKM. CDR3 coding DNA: TGTGCCAGCACTTCCTATCAGGGGTCCCCGCAGTATTTT. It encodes CASTSYQGSPQYF.